This TCR beta chain is drawn from a study of CD8+ T cells in alopecia areata. Study-wide results and caveats: Whereas mice showed it more clearly, TCR sharing across patients was murkier, possibly because of HLA. Normal-skin resident alphabeta T cells also appear among scalp sample sequences.

Sorting of PBMCs yielded the CD4+ and CD8+ T cells. Details on this clone: Its antigen remains unknown.

Extracted RNA was reverse transcribed into cDNA, the sequencing template. Produced via immunoSEQ multiplex PCR; TCRdb's table is partial and in-frame only. The sample lists over 150,000 clones; about 61% were seen once. Input material: CD8+ T cells sorted from blood. This receptor was taken from a human donor in good health.

In DNA form, the CDR3 reads TGTGCCAGCAGCTTAACGAGTGGTTTGGGCACTGAAGCTTTCTTT. It translates to CASSLTSGLGTEAFF. The chain links TRBV7-2 to TRBJ1-1; no definite D call. CDR3 length equals 15 residues. With 2 bases removed from V and 4 bases from J, the gap between germline ends came to 14 bases. CDR1 is SGHTA, CDR2 FQGNSA, per germline.